The next 25 T cell receptor beta chains were all read from a single sample in a study of cytomegalovirus exposure and HLA in healthy donors. 13 Jbeta primers and 60 Vbeta primers were used for the PCR. TCRdb keeps only in-frame clones here, not all; method: immunoSEQ multiplex PCR. The sample records over 65,000 clones, about 77% being singletons. Sequenced material: PBMCs. The receptor set was obtained from a man aged 50-59 years in good health and CMV-seronegative.

J is TRBJ1-2 and V is TRBV9, with 10 positions matching TRBD1. The CDR3 contains 14 residues. Germline lookup yields CDR1 SGDLS and CDR2 YYNGEE. Germline trimming cut 0 bases from V and 4 bases from J; bases unmatched to any gene: 0. The CDR3 bases are TGTGCCAGCAGCGTAGGGGACAGGGGCTATGGCTACACCTTC. This codes for CASSVGDRGYGYTF.

This sequence joins TRBV28 and TRBJ2-1; 12 nucleotides agree with TRBD2. The CDR3 is made up of 16 amino acids. The germline CDR1 and CDR2 sequences are MDHEN and SYDVKM. The junction had 10 bases not matched to a gene; V was cut back by 4 bases and J by 9 bases. CDR3 region: CASSSSGGAKVGEQFF. For the CDR3, the DNA is TGTGCCAGCAGTTCTAGCGGGGGGGCGAAGGTTGGTGAGCAGTTCTTC.

The genes are TRBV6-5 and TRBJ2-1; 7 nucleotides agree with TRBD1. This CDR3 region has 16 residues. J gave up 2 bases and V 4 bases, and 8 bases lay outside the gene matches. Germline V gene lookup returns CDR1 MNHEY and CDR2 SVGAGI. CDR3 nucleotide sequence: TGTGCCAGCAGTTCCCCGAAGGGGGCAACCTACAATGAGCAGTTCTTC. Translating gives CASSSPKGATYNEQFF.

V is TRBV28 and J is TRBJ1-1, with a weak D call TRBD1 (5 bases). The length of the CDR3 is 11 residues. V was clipped by 10 bases and J by 1 base, with 7 bases between them. The V gene's germline CDR1 is MDHEN and CDR2 SYDVKM. DNA of the CDR3: TGTGCCACTCAGGGGAACACTGAAGCTTTCTTT. Translated, it gives CATQGNTEAFF.

The chain is built from TRBV4-3 and TRBJ1-2, with TRBD1 matching 8 bases. The J segment lost 8 bases and the V segment lost 0 bases, leaving 14 bases of the junction unmatched. The CDR3 spans 17 residues. Germline V CDR1 and CDR2: LGHNA, YSLEER. CDR3 loop: CASSQDGAGGKVRGYTF. CDR3 in DNA: TGCGCCAGCAGCCAAGATGGGGCAGGGGGCAAGGTGCGAGGCTACACCTTC.

The V call is TRBV4-3, the J call TRBJ2-7; 7 nucleotides agree with TRBD1. CDR1 LGHNA and CDR2 YSLEER come from the germline V gene. This CDR3 is 14 amino acids long. J gave up 2 bases and V 0 bases, and 1 base lay outside the gene matches. CDR3 nucleotide sequence: TGCGCCAGCAGCCAAGAAAGGGGGCCCTACGAGCAGTACTTC. Translating it yields CASSQERGPYEQYF.

The V gene is TRBV5-1, the J gene TRBJ2-1; TRBD1 aligns across 7 bases. CDR1 SGHRS and CDR2 YFSETQ come from the germline V gene. There are 15 residues in the CDR3. With V trimmed by 0 bases and J by 1 base, 1 base remained unmatched. The DNA for the CDR3 is TGCGCCAGCAGCTTGGGGGACAGTTCCTACAATGAGCAGTTCTTC. Amino acid sequence: CASSLGDSSYNEQFF.

In this sample, this clone turned up a few times. The genes are TRBV7-2 and TRBJ1-1, with 9 bases lining up with TRBD1. J was trimmed by 5 bases and V by 4 bases; bases with no gene match: 5. CDR3 length: 14 amino acids. CDR1 SGHTA and CDR2 FQGNSA come from the germline V gene. The CDR3 reads CASSYRQGGTEAFF. The DNA for the CDR3 is TGTGCCAGCAGCTACAGACAGGGGGGTACTGAAGCTTTCTTT.

V usage is TRBV19 and J usage is TRBJ2-1; 9 bases align to TRBD2. The CDR3 is 16 amino acids. J lost 2 bases, V lost 5 bases, and 7 bases had no gene match. Germline V gene sequence: CDR1 LNHDA, CDR2 SQIVND (reference sequence). The CDR3 DNA reads as TGTGCCAGTAGTGCACTAGCGGGTGCTACCTACAATGAGCAGTTCTTC. It is translated as CASSALAGATYNEQFF.

V and J are TRBV30 and TRBJ1-5; 9 bases map to TRBD1. Per the germline V gene, CDR1 is GTSNPN and CDR2 is SVGIG (reference sequence). With 2 bases clipped from V and 7 bases from J, the junction kept 9 bases outside the gene matches. This CDR3 contains 15 residues. CDR3 nucleotide sequence: TGTGCCTGGAGTCTTCAGGACAGGGGCGTCCAGCCCCAGCATTTT. It codes for CAWSLQDRGVQPQHF.

V and J are TRBV6-6 and TRBJ2-2; TRBD1 matches 12 bases. Germline V gene lookup returns CDR1 MNHNY and CDR2 SVGAGI (reference sequence). CDR3 length: 16 amino acids. V lost 6 bases to trimming and J lost 3 bases; unmatched junction nucleotides: 5. CDR3 bases: TGTGCCAGCAGACCCGGGACAGGGGGCTACACCGGGGAGCTGTTTTTT. It specifies CASRPGTGGYTGELFF.

For the CDR3, the DNA is TGTGCCAGCAGCTATCAGGGGGCGCAGGGTGAAAAACTGTTTTTT. Its protein product is CASSYQGAQGEKLFF. This chain uses TRBV9 with TRBJ1-4; 8 nucleotides line up with TRBD1. Germline CDR1 is SGDLS and CDR2 is YYNGEE. Trimming removed 4 bases from V and 7 bases from J; junction bases left unmatched: 9. This CDR3 has 15 residues.

In its sample, this clone was seen a few times. The chain employs TRBV2 and TRBJ1-1, with D perhaps TRBD1 (5 bases). V was trimmed by 2 bases and J by 4 bases, leaving 8 bases between them. The CDR3 totals 13 residues. CDR1 and CDR2 (germline): SNHLY, FYNNEI. The CDR3 DNA follows: TGTGCCAGCAGTGAACGGGGGGGCACTGAAGCTTTCTTT. Translating it yields CASSERGGTEAFF.

The chain carries TRBV30 and TRBJ1-3; possible D gene TRBD1, 6 bases. This CDR3 is 15 amino acids long. Per the germline V gene, CDR1 is GTSNPN and CDR2 is SVGIG (reference sequence). Trimming cost V 1 base and J 0 bases, with 10 bases left between them. The CDR3 sequence: CAWSGVDSSGNTIYF. DNA for the CDR3: TGTGCCTGGAGTGGTGTGGACAGCTCTGGAAACACCATATATTTT.

This clone has more than one count but fewer than ten. The rearrangement joins TRBV14 to TRBJ2-2, with D possibly being TRBD1 (6 bases). Germline values: CDR1 SGHDN, CDR2 FVKESK. V lost 4 bases, J lost 9 bases, and 18 bases lay in between. The CDR3 runs 15 residues. CDR3 residues: CASSRHVGGFRELFF. CDR3 nucleotide sequence: TGTGCCAGCAGCCGGCACGTAGGGGGTTTCAGGGAGCTGTTTTTT. The variable domain in full, with the rest retrieved from reference TRBV14 and TRBJ2-2, is EAGVTQFPSHSVIEKGQTVTLRCDPISGHDNLYWYRRVMGKEIKFLLHFVKESKQDESGMPNNRFLAERTGGTYSTLKVQPAELEDSGVYFCASSRHVGGFRELFFGEGSRLTVL.

The chain combines TRBV11-2 with TRBJ1-1; D possibly corresponds to TRBD1 (6 bases). The V end was cut by 0 bases, the J end by 5 bases, with 16 bases between. Per germline, CDR1 SGHAT and CDR2 FQNNGV. The length of the CDR3 is 16 residues. The CDR3 here is CASSLEGGGLRTEAFF. The CDR3 nucleotides read TGTGCCAGCAGCTTAGAAGGGGGGGGCCTGAGGACTGAAGCTTTCTTT.

This chain joins TRBV4-1 and TRBJ2-4; a weak D match, TRBD1 (5 bases). Germline V gene lookup returns CDR1 MGHRA and CDR2 YSYEKL. The length of the CDR3 is 21 residues. V gave up 0 bases and J gave up 0 bases, with 24 bases separating them. The CDR3, as DNA: TGCGCCAGCAGCCAAGATACAAAAGGCAGGGCAAACCTTTTAGCCAAAAACATTCAGTACTTC. Its protein product is CASSQDTKGRANLLAKNIQYF.

The chain is built from TRBV7-9 and TRBJ2-5; D is possibly TRBD1 (5 bases). The last part of the DNA fits TRBJ2-7 better; the J call may be wrong. Germline CDR1 SEHNR, CDR2 FQNEAQ (reference sequence). The CDR3 spans 14 residues. The DNA for the CDR3 is TGTGCCAGCAGCGGAGCCCTGACAGTTTACGAGCAGTACTTC. It is translated as CASSGALTVYEQYF.

About this clone: A much larger clone sits a single nucleotide away, making a read error possible. V usage is TRBV7-3 and J usage is TRBJ2-2, with a possible D match to TRBD2 (5 bases). This CDR3 is built from 14 residues. Trimming stripped 4 bases from V and 1 base from J, with 7 bases between. Looked up from germline, CDR1 is SGHTA and CDR2 is FQGTGA. The CDR3 here is CASSSEGNTGELFF. The CDR3 DNA follows: TGTGCCAGCAGCTCAGAGGGGAACACCGGGGAGCTGTTTTTT.

The CDR3 DNA reads TGTGCCAGCAGTTCTAGCGGGGGGAGTTGGGTCACAGATACGCAGTATTTT. This codes for CASSSSGGSWVTDTQYF. V usage is TRBV28 and J usage is TRBJ2-3; TRBD2 matches 11 bases. The CDR3 consists of 17 residues. Trimming at V came to 4 bases and at J to 2 bases, leaving 8 bases not matched to a gene. Germline V gene lookup returns CDR1 MDHEN and CDR2 SYDVKM. The whole variable domain, filled in from reference TRBV28 and TRBJ2-3, reads DVKVTQSSRYLVKRTGEKVFLECVQDMDHENMFWYRQDPGLGLRLIYFSYDVKMKEKGDIPEGYSVSREKKERFSLILESASTNQTSMYLCASSSSGGSWVTDTQYFGPGTRLTVL.

Points on this clone: The junction differs from germline at one of its ends, possibly a read error. The CDR3 reads CSSSQGPPKLFF. The CDR3 nucleotides read TGTTCCAGCAGCCAGGGCCCCCCAAAACTGTTTTTT. The rearrangement uses TRBV7-9 and TRBJ1-4; maybe TRBD1 (5 bases). Germline lookup yields CDR1 SEHNR and CDR2 FQNEAQ (reference sequence). This CDR3 contains 12 residues.

The sample holds one count of this clone. This sequence joins TRBV5-5 and TRBJ2-7; 8 nucleotides match TRBD2. J lost 2 bases, V lost 4 bases, and 5 bases had no gene match. The CDR3 runs 14 residues. Per germline, CDR1 SGHKS and CDR2 YYEKEE (reference sequence). CDR3 loop: CASSPSGGTYEQYF. The DNA for the CDR3 is TGTGCCAGCAGCCCGTCGGGGGGGACCTACGAGCAGTACTTC.

This clone was observed a handful of times. The chain is built from TRBV4-1 and TRBJ1-4, with 9 bases identical to TRBD1. The V segment lost 1 base and the J segment 7 bases; nucleotides outside the gene matches: 4. CDR3 length equals 15 residues. Germline-derived CDR1 and CDR2 are MGHRA and YSYEKL. CDR3 coding DNA: TGCGCCAGCAGCCAAGGACAGGGGGATTTTGAAAAACTGTTTTTT. Protein sequence: CASSQGQGDFEKLFF.

This rearrangement joins TRBV5-4 to TRBJ1-2; tentatively, D is TRBD1 (5 bases). CDR1 and CDR2 from the germline V gene are SGHNT and YYREEE (reference sequence). V was shortened by 0 bases and J by 7 bases, with 16 bases between the two germline ends. The CDR3 is made up of 15 amino acids. The CDR3, as DNA: TGTGCCAGCAGCTTGGACGAGTCGCAGGGAGGTGGCTACACCTTC. This translates into CASSLDESQGGGYTF. The full variable domain, rest sourced from reference TRBV5-4 and TRBJ1-2, is ETGVTQSPTHLIKTRGQQVTLRCSSQSGHNTVSWYQQALGQGPQFIFQYYREEENGRGNFPPRFSGLQFPNYSSELNVNALELDDSALYLCASSLDESQGGGYTFGSGTRLTVV.

This chain links TRBV19 with TRBJ1-1; D is unresolved. Trimming pared 8 bases from V and 0 bases from J, leaving 19 bases between. The CDR3 spans 16 residues. Germline V gene data show CDR1 as LNHDA and CDR2 as SQIVND (reference sequence). CDR3 bases: TGTGCCAGTCGTCCCGATAGGAGGGCACTGAACACTGAAGCTTTCTTT. Protein: CASRPDRRALNTEAFF.